The 15 T cell receptor beta chains below all came from one sample that was sequenced in a study of shared clonotypes between healthy human individuals. The protocol was immunoSEQ multiplex PCR, while the TCRdb copy is restricted to in-frame clones and leaves out a portion. Here the sample spans 2 million to 3 million clones, over 85% being singletons. Sample: naive CD4+ T cells from PBMCs. As to subset: CD45RA+ positively selected. The receptors here all came from a man in his late teens or twenties in good health. Some clones in this sample may be carry-over from other donors' samples.

The V call is TRBV5-8, the J call TRBJ1-5, with D maybe TRBD1 (5 bases). Deletions cut 4 bases from V and 5 bases from J, with 16 bases between. The germline gives CDR1 SGHTS, CDR2 YDEGEE. This CDR3 is 15 amino acids long. The CDR3 DNA reads as TGTGCCAGCAGCCAACCGGGGACGAAAGATCAGCCCCAGCATTTT. Its protein product is CASSQPGTKDQPQHF.

V usage is TRBV19 and J usage is TRBJ1-2; D might be TRBD1 (6 bases). The CDR3 extends over 15 amino acids. Germline V gene sequence: CDR1 LNHDA, CDR2 SQIVND (reference sequence). The ends were cut back, 3 bases at V and 4 bases at J, with 15 bases in the middle. CDR3 in amino acids: CASSIEGTSGYGYTF. For the CDR3, the DNA is TGTGCCAGTAGTATCGAGGGGACAAGCGGCTATGGCTACACCTTC.

The chain links TRBV7-2 to TRBJ1-1, with D unresolved. This CDR3 is 16 amino acids long. Germline V CDR1 and CDR2: SGHTA, FQGNSA. The V gene lost 0 bases and the J gene lost 5 bases, with 16 bases spanning the gap. As DNA, the CDR3 is TGTGCCAGCAGCTTAGCGCCATTGAATTTGGGTACTGAAGCTTTCTTT. Its translation is CASSLAPLNLGTEAFF.

The chain joins TRBV28 to TRBJ2-3, with a tentative D call TRBD1 (6 bases). V lost 4 bases to trimming and J lost 5 bases, with 13 bases between them. Germline V gene sequence: CDR1 MDHEN, CDR2 SYDVKM. The CDR3 runs 14 residues. CDR3 protein: CASSWGQRLDTQYF. CDR3 in DNA: TGTGCCAGCAGTTGGGGGCAAAGGTTAGATACGCAGTATTTT.

The chain joins TRBV30 to TRBJ2-5, with 7 positions matching TRBD1. The V segment lost 3 bases and the J segment 3 bases; nucleotides outside the gene matches: 10. From germline, CDR1 is GTSNPN and CDR2 SVGIG (reference sequence). CDR3 length: 15 residues. CDR3 DNA sequence: TGTGCCTGGAGCCCCCGGGACAGCGGAAAAGAGACCCAGTACTTC. Protein: CAWSPRDSGKETQYF.

CDR3 DNA: TGTGCCAGCTCAATGGGCCAGGGAATAGGTCAGCCCCAGCATTTT. It encodes CASSMGQGIGQPQHF. The rearrangement uses TRBV18 and TRBJ1-5; D is possibly TRBD1 (5 bases). The length of the CDR3 is 15 residues. Germline CDR1 reads KGHSH; CDR2 reads LQKENI. V lost 5 bases and J lost 6, with 17 bases in between.

As concerns this clone: This same CDR3 is encoded by further DNA sequences in the sample. The V and J genes are TRBV28 and TRBJ2-3; a weak D match, TRBD2 (6 bases). Germline V gene lookup returns CDR1 MDHEN and CDR2 SYDVKM. V was trimmed by 6 bases and J by 1 base, leaving 8 bases between them. The CDR3 runs 13 residues. Written as DNA, the CDR3 is TGTGCCAGCAGCGGGAGCGGCACAGATACGCAGTATTTT. Its protein product is CASSGSGTDTQYF.

This chain connects TRBV11-1 to TRBJ2-7; 7 bases are a match to TRBD2. This CDR3 has 14 amino acids. Trimming took 5 bases from V and 3 from J; bases not matched to a gene: 7. Per germline, CDR1 SGHAT and CDR2 FQDESV (reference sequence). The CDR3 DNA reads as TGTGCCAGCAGCCCAGGGACTACCCTCTACGAGCAGTACTTC. Translation: CASSPGTTLYEQYF.

The chain couples TRBV7-2 to TRBJ1-2; D gene ambiguous. Trimming pared 1 base from V and 4 bases from J, leaving 7 bases between. The CDR3 is made up of 13 amino acids. Per the germline V gene, CDR1 is SGHTA and CDR2 is FQGNSA. Written as DNA, the CDR3 is TGTGCCAGCAGCTTAGGGGTTGGCTATGGCTACACCTTC. Amino acids: CASSLGVGYGYTF.

About this clone: One end of the junction is discordant with germline, which a read error may explain. V and J are TRBV29-1 and TRBJ2-5; D not certain. From germline, CDR1 is SQVTM and CDR2 ANQGSEA. CDR3 length equals 12 residues. The CDR3 sequence: CSAPTEQATQYF. CDR3 nucleotides: TGCAGCGCCCCGACGGAACAAGCGACCCAGTACTTC.

The chain is built from TRBV28 and TRBJ2-1; 10 nucleotides agree with TRBD1. In germline, CDR1 is MDHEN, CDR2 SYDVKM. The CDR3 consists of 16 residues. With V trimmed by 3 bases and J by 2 bases, 4 bases remained unmatched. The CDR3 protein is CASSFVDRGTYNEQFF. Written as DNA, the CDR3 is TGTGCCAGCAGTTTTGTGGACAGGGGGACCTACAATGAGCAGTTCTTC.

CDR3 region: CASSQEGHTGYEGYTF. In DNA, the CDR3 is TGTGCCAGCAGCCAAGAGGGACACACTGGTTATGAGGGCTACACCTTC. The chain employs TRBV4-2 and TRBJ1-2; D may be TRBD1 (6 bases). CDR1 LGHNA and CDR2 YNFKEQ come from the germline V gene. The CDR3 has 16 residues. The V and J ends lost 0 bases and 8 bases respectively, with 19 bases between them.

The chain employs TRBV19 and TRBJ2-7; 10 bases are a match to TRBD1. The V gene's germline CDR1 is LNHDA and CDR2 SQIVND (reference sequence). After removal of 4 bases from V and 3 bases from J, the junction contained 6 bases not matched to a gene. This CDR3 has 15 residues. The CDR3 reads CASSTKGTGDYEQYF. DNA of the CDR3: TGTGCCAGTAGTACCAAGGGGACAGGGGACTACGAGCAGTACTTC. Drawing the rest from reference TRBV19 and TRBJ2-7, the complete variable domain is DGGITQSPKYLFRKEGQNVTLSCEQNLNHDAMYWYRQDPGQGLRLIYYSQIVNDFQKGDIAEGYSVSREKKESFPLTVTSAQKNPTAFYLCASSTKGTGDYEQYFGPGTRLTVT.

This clone occurred once. The rearrangement joins TRBV9 to TRBJ2-5; 15 bases align to TRBD2. Germline CDR1 SGDLS, CDR2 YYNGEE. Trimming at V came to 0 bases and at J to 4 bases, leaving 4 bases not matched to a gene. CDR3 length: 17 residues. CDR3 DNA: TGTGCCAGCAGCGTAGCTACGGGACTAGCGGGAGGAGAGACCCAGTACTTC. This sequence encodes CASSVATGLAGGETQYF.

The chain combines TRBV5-6 with TRBJ2-7, with a possible D match to TRBD2 (6 bases). CDR3 size: 13 residues. V lost 4 bases and J 7 bases, leaving 15 bases between the germline ends. Germline CDR1 SGHDT, CDR2 YYEEEE. In DNA, the CDR3 is TGTGCCAGCAGCCGGGGGAGGTACAGGGAGCAGTACTTC. This sequence encodes CASSRGRYREQYF.